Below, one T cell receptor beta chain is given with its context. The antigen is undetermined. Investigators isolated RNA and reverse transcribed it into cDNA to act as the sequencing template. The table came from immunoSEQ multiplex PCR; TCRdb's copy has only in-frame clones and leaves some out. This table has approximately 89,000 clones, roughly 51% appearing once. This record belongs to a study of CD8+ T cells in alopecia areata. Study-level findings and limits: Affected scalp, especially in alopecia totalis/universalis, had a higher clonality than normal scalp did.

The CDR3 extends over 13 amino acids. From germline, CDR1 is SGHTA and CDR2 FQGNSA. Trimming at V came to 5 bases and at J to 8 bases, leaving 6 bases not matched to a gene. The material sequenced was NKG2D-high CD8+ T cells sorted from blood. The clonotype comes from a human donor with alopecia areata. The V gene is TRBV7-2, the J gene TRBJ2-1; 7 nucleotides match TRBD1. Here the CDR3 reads CASSPTGVHEQFF. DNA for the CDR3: TGTGCCAGCAGCCCCACAGGGGTCCATGAGCAGTTCTTC.